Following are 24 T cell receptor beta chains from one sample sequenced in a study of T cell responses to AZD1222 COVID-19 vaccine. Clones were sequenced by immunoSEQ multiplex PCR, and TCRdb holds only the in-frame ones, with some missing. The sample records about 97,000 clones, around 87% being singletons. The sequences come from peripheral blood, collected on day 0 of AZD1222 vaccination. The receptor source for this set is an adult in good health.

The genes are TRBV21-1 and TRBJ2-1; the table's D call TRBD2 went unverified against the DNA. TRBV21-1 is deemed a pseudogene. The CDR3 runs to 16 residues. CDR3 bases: TGTGCCAGCAGCAACCCTAGCGGGGGCTTTTACAATGAGCAGTTCTTC. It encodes CASSNPSGGFYNEQFF.

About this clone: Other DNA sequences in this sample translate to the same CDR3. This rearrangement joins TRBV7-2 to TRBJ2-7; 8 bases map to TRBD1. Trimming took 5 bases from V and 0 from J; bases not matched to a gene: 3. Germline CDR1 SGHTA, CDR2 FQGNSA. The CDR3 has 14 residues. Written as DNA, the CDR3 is TGTGCCAGCAGCCAGGACAGGGTCTCCTACGAGCAGTACTTC. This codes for CASSQDRVSYEQYF.

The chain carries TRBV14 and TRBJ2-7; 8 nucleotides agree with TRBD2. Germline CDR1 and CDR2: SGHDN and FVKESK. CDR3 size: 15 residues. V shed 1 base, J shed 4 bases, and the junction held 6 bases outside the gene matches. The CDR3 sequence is CASSQGLGLEYEQYF. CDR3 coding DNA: TGTGCCAGCAGCCAAGGTCTGGGACTAGAGTACGAGCAGTACTTC.

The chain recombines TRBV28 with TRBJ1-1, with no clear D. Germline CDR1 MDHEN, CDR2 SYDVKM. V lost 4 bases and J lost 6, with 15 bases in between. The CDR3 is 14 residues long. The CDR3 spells CASSSLLGSAEAFF. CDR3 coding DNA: TGTGCCAGCAGTTCCCTTCTCGGGAGCGCTGAAGCTTTCTTT.

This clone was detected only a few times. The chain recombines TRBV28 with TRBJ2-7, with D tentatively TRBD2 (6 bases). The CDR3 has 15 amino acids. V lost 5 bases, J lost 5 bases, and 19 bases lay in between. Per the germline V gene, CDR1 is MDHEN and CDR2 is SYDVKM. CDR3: CASSSLGLGGDEQYF. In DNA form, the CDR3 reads TGTGCCAGCAGTAGTCTGGGACTTGGGGGTGACGAGCAGTACTTC.

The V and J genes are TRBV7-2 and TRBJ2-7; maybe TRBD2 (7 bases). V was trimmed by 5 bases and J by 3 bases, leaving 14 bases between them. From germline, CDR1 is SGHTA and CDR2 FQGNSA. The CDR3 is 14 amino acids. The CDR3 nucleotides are TGTGCCAGCAGCCCCCGGGGGGCAGACTACGAGCAGTACTTC. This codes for CASSPRGADYEQYF.

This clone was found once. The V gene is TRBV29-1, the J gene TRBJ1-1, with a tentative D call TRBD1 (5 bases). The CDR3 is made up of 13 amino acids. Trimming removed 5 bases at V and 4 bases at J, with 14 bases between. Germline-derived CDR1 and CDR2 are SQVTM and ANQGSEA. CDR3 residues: CSVLPGGGTEAFF. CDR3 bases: TGCAGCGTTTTGCCCGGGGGTGGCACTGAAGCTTTCTTT.

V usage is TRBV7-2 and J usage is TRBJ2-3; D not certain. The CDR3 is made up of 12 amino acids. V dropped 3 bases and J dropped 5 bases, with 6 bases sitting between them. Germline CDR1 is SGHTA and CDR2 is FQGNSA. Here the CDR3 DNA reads TGTGCCAGCAGCTTGAAGGTAGATACGCAGTATTTT. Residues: CASSLKVDTQYF.

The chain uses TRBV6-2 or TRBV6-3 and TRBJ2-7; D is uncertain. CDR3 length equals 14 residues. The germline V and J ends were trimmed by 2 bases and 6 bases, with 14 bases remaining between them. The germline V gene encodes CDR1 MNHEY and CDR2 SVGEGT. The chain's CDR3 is CASSYDNSRGEQYF. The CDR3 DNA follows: TGTGCCAGCAGTTACGATAATAGTCGAGGCGAGCAGTACTTC.

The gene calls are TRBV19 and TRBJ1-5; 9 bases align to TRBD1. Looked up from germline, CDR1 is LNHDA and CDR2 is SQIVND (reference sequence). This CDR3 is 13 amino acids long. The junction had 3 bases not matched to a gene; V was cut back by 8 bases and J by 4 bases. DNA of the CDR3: TGTGCCAGTGGGACAGGGTGGAATCAGCCCCAGCATTTT. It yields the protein CASGTGWNQPQHF.

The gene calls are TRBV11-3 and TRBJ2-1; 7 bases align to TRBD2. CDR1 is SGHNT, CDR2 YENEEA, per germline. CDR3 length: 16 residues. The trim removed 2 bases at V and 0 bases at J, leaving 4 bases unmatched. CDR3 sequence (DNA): TGTGCCAGCAGCTTAATGGGAGGGAACTCCTACAATGAGCAGTTCTTC. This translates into CASSLMGGNSYNEQFF.

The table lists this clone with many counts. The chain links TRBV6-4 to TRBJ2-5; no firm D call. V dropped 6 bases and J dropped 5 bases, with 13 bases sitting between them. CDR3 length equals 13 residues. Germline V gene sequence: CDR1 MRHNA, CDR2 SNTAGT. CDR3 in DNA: TGTGCCAGCAGCCGTAATCCCGAGGAGACCCAGTACTTC. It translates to CASSRNPEETQYF.

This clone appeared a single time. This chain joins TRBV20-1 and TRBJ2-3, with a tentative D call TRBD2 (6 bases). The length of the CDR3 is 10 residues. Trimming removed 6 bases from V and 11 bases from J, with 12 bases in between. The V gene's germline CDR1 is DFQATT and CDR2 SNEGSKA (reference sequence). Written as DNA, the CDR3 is TGCAGTGCCCGACTAGATGGGCAGTATTTT. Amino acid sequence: CSARLDGQYF.

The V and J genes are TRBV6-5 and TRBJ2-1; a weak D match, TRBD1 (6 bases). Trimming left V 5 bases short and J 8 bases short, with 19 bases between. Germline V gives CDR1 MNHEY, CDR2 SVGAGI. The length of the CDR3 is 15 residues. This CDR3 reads CASSRAGAILDEQFF. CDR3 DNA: TGTGCCAGCAGTCGGGCAGGGGCAATTTTGGATGAGCAGTTCTTC.

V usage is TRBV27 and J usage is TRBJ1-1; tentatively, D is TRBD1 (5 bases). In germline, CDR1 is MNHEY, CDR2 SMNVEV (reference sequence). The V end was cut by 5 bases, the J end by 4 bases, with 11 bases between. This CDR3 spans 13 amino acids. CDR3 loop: CASSMQRGTEAFF. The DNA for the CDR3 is TGTGCCAGCAGTATGCAGAGGGGCACTGAAGCTTTCTTT.

This chain's CDR3 is CASSQDGRHQPQHF. CDR3 DNA: TGTGCCAGCAGCCAAGATGGACGCCATCAGCCCCAGCATTTT. The J gene is TRBJ1-5, the V gene TRBV3-1 (or the pseudogene TRBV3-2); D unclear. The V end lost 0 bases, the J end lost 5 bases, and 8 bases lay between the germline ends. The CDR3 length is 14 residues. Germline V gene sequence: CDR1 LGHDT, CDR2 YNNKEL (reference sequence).

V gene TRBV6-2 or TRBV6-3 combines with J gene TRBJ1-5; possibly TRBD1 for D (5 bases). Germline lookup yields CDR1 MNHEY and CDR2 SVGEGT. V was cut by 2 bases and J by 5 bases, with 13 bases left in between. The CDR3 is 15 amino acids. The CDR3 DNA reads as TGTGCCAGCAGTTACCTTGACAGCGCCGATCAGCCCCAGCATTTT. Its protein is CASSYLDSADQPQHF.

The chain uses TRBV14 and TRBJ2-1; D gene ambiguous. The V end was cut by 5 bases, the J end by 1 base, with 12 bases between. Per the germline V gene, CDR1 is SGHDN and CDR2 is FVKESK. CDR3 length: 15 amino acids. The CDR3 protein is CASSGTGPSYNEQFF. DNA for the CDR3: TGTGCCAGCAGCGGCACGGGTCCTTCCTACAATGAGCAGTTCTTC.

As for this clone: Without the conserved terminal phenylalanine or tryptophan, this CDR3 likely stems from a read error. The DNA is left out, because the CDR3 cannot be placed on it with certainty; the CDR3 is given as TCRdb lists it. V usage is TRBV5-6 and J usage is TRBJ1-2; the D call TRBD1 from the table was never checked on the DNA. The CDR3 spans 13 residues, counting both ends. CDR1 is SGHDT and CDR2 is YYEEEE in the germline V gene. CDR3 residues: CASSSRPGTGPHL.

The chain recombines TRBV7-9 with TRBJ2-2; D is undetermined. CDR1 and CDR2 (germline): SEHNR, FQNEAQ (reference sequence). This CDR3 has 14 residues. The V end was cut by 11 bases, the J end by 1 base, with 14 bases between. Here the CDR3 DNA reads TGTGCCCTCTCAGGTTCTTTGAACACCGGGGAGCTGTTTTTT. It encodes CALSGSLNTGELFF.

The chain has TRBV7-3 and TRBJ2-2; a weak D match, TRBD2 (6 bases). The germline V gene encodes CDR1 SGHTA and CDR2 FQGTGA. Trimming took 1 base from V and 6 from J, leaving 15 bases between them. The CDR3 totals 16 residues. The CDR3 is CASSLNAGNGAGELFF. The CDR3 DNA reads TGTGCCAGCAGCTTAAACGCGGGGAATGGTGCCGGGGAGCTGTTTTTT. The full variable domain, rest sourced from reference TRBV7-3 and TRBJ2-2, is GAGVSQTPSNKVTEKGKYVELRCDPISGHTALYWYRQSLGQGPEFLIYFQGTGAADDSGLPNDRFFAVRPEGSVSTLKIQRTERGDSAVYLCASSLNAGNGAGELFFGEGSRLTVL.

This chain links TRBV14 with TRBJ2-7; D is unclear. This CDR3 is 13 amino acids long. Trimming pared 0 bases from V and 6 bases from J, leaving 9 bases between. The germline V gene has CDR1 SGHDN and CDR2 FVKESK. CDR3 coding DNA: TGTGCCAGCAGCCAAGAGGGAAGGGCCGAGCAGTACTTC. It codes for CASSQEGRAEQYF.

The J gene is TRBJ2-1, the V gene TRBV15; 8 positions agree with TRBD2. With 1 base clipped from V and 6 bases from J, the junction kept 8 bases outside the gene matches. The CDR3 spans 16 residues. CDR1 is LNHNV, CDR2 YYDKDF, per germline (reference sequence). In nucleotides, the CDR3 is TGTGCCACCAGCAGAGTGAGTTCGGGAGGGGTCAATGAGCAGTTCTTC. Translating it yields CATSRVSSGGVNEQFF.

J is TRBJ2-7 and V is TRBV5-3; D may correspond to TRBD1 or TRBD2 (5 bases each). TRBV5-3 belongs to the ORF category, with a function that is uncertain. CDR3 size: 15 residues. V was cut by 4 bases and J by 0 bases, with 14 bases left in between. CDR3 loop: CARSPGPTDSYEQYF. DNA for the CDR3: TGTGCCAGAAGCCCGGGACCGACAGACTCCTACGAGCAGTACTTC.